The 20 T cell receptor beta chains listed next were all sequenced from one sample in a study of T cells after yellow fever vaccination. TCRdb reprocessed the 5' RACE reads with MiXCR, giving one entry per CDR3 protein. The table shows 510,000 or so distinct CDR3 sequences, with 15% to 20% occurring only once. This material consisted of PBMCs, taken 15 days after the yellow fever booster vaccination. The source is a man younger than 45 who received the YFV17D yellow fever vaccine.

This clonotype was seen a few times. The chain links TRBV19 to TRBJ2-2; no definite D call. Germline V CDR1 and CDR2: LNHDA, SQIVND (reference sequence). Trimming took 3 bases from V and 6 from J, leaving 8 bases between them. The CDR3 length is 13 residues. The CDR3 DNA is TGTGCCAGTAGTATTAACAGCGCCGGGGAGCTGTTTTTT. This sequence encodes CASSINSAGELFF. Drawing the rest from reference TRBV19 and TRBJ2-2, the complete variable domain is DGGITQSPKYLFRKEGQNVTLSCEQNLNHDAMYWYRQDPGQGLRLIYYSQIVNDFQKGDIAEGYSVSREKKESFPLTVTSAQKNPTAFYLCASSINSAGELFFGEGSRLTVL.

The chain is built from TRBV20-1 and TRBJ2-1; D not certain. There are 13 residues in the CDR3. Germline V gene sequence: CDR1 DFQATT, CDR2 SNEGSKA (reference sequence). V dropped 6 bases and J dropped 0 bases, with 9 bases sitting between them. This CDR3 is CSAPYSSYNEQFF. CDR3 coding DNA: TGCAGTGCCCCCTACAGCTCCTACAATGAGCAGTTCTTC.

This clonotype was detected a few times. J is TRBJ2-2 and V is TRBV20-1; D remains unclear. Looked up from germline, CDR1 is DFQATT and CDR2 is SNEGSKA (reference sequence). V was cut by 0 bases and J by 7 bases, with 12 bases left in between. This CDR3 contains 14 residues. CDR3 sequence (DNA): TGCAGTGCTAGAGAGCAAGGGCGAGGCGGGGAGCTGTTTTTT. Encoded protein: CSAREQGRGGELFF.

The rearrangement links TRBV20-1 to TRBJ1-4, with D tentatively TRBD1 (5 bases). This CDR3 region has 11 residues. Germline loops: CDR1 DFQATT, CDR2 SNEGSKA (reference sequence). Trimming left V 3 bases short and J 12 bases short, with 11 bases between. CDR3 region: CSARFGGQLFF. The CDR3 nucleotides are TGCAGTGCTAGGTTTGGGGGTCAACTGTTTTTT.

The rearrangement uses TRBV20-1 and TRBJ2-2; no reliable D call. V lost 2 bases and J lost 0, with 4 bases in between. Germline V gene sequence: CDR1 DFQATT, CDR2 SNEGSKA (reference sequence). The CDR3 covers 13 residues. The CDR3: CSARQPNTGELFF. The CDR3 DNA is TGCAGTGCTAGACAGCCGAACACCGGGGAGCTGTTTTTT.

The DNA of the CDR3 is TGTGCCAGTAGTAGCGGGACCCCCAATGAGCAGTTCTTC. It translates to CASSSGTPNEQFF. This sequence joins TRBV19 and TRBJ2-1, with D possibly matching TRBD2 (6 bases). CDR1 and CDR2 from the germline V gene are LNHDA and SQIVND (reference sequence). The CDR3 consists of 13 residues. Trimming stripped 4 bases from V and 6 bases from J, with 10 bases between.

This clonotype was counted a few times. The J gene is TRBJ2-1, the V gene TRBV20-1, with D maybe TRBD1 (5 bases). The V and J ends lost 6 bases and 6 bases respectively, with 18 bases between them. CDR3 size: 14 residues. Germline CDR1 and CDR2: DFQATT and SNEGSKA (reference sequence). The CDR3 DNA sequence: TGCAGTGCGCAAACAGGTAATAGAGGCAATGAGCAGTTCTTC. As protein: CSAQTGNRGNEQFF.

This chain connects TRBV5-1 to TRBJ2-1; 7 bases map to TRBD2. V shed 8 bases and J 5 bases; nucleotides not matched to a gene: 10. This CDR3 has 14 residues. In germline, CDR1 is SGHRS, CDR2 YFSETQ. The DNA for the CDR3 is TGCGCCAGTTTGAGGCAGCGGGGTGACAATGAGCAGTTCTTC. Protein product: CASLRQRGDNEQFF.

The table lists this clonotype with a few counts. V gene TRBV20-1 combines with J gene TRBJ2-1; D tentatively reads TRBD1 or TRBD2 (5 bases each). The V gene lost 0 bases and the J gene lost 2 bases, with 17 bases spanning the gap. Germline values: CDR1 DFQATT, CDR2 SNEGSKA (reference sequence). The CDR3 totals 17 residues. For the CDR3, the DNA is TGCAGTGCTAGAGATGGCCTGGGTAGGGACCCCTACAATGAGCAGTTCTTC. Translating gives CSARDGLGRDPYNEQFF.

The chain links TRBV15 to TRBJ2-2; D is perhaps TRBD1 (5 bases). The CDR3 runs 16 residues. CDR1 LNHNV and CDR2 YYDKDF come from the germline V gene (reference sequence). Trimming took 5 bases from V and 1 from J, leaving 14 bases between them. The CDR3 DNA is TGTGCCACCAGCTTAGGGGTGGGGATGAACACCGGGGAGCTGTTTTTT. Residues: CATSLGVGMNTGELFF.

This chain connects TRBV20-1 to TRBJ2-7, with TRBD2 matching over 7 bases. CDR1 is DFQATT, CDR2 SNEGSKA, per germline (reference sequence). The CDR3 sequence is 13 residues long. Trimming cost V 3 bases and J 0 bases; bases outside gene matches: 2. The CDR3 is CSARREYSYEQYF. In DNA form, the CDR3 reads TGCAGTGCTAGGCGGGAGTACTCCTACGAGCAGTACTTC.

This clonotype showed up just a few times. The J gene is TRBJ2-4, the V gene TRBV7-2, with 8 bases aligning to TRBD2. Germline loops: CDR1 SGHTA, CDR2 FQGNSA. The CDR3 contains 15 residues. With V trimmed by 4 bases and J by 7 bases, 9 bases remained unmatched. The DNA of the CDR3 is TGTGCCAGCAGCTCCCCGACGGGCGGGGGGAACATTCAGTACTTC. Its protein product is CASSSPTGGGNIQYF.

The chain carries TRBV6-5 and TRBJ1-4; the D is unclear. The V gene lost 9 bases and the J gene lost 3 bases, with 8 bases spanning the gap. The CDR3 runs 12 residues. CDR1 and CDR2 from the germline V gene are MNHEY and SVGAGI. As DNA, the CDR3 is TGTGCCAGTAGAGGTCCTAATGAAAAACTGTTTTTT. It is translated as CASRGPNEKLFF.

V usage is TRBV5-4 and J usage is TRBJ2-1; D gene unclear. This CDR3 contains 11 residues. CDR1 and CDR2 from the germline V gene are SGHNT and YYREEE (reference sequence). The CDR3 region has the DNA TGTGCTATACGTGGATACAATGAGCAGTTCTTC. Protein: CAIRGYNEQFF.

This clonotype was detected only once. The rearrangement joins TRBV6-2 or TRBV6-3 to TRBJ1-6; D ambiguous. Trimming took 5 bases from V and 7 from J, leaving 12 bases between them. The germline V gene encodes CDR1 MNHEY and CDR2 SVGEGT. The CDR3 is made up of 14 amino acids. The CDR3 bases are TGTGCCAGCAGTCTCGGGCAGTTGAATTCACCCCTCCACTTT. Protein: CASSLGQLNSPLHF.

This clonotype was seen a handful of times. The chain combines TRBV29-1 with TRBJ1-1; 7 bases are shared with TRBD1. This CDR3 region has 13 residues. Germline V gene data show CDR1 as SQVTM and CDR2 as ANQGSEA. Losses at the gene ends were 5 bases for V and 6 bases for J; bases not matched to a gene: 9. The CDR3 DNA reads as TGCAGCGTTACAGGGGTGGGATCGGCTGAAGCTTTCTTT. Residues: CSVTGVGSAEAFF. The variable domain in full, with the rest retrieved from reference TRBV29-1 and TRBJ1-1, is SAVISQKPSRDICQRGTSLTIQCQVDSQVTMMFWYRQQPGQSLTLIATANQGSEATYESGFVIDKFPISRPNLTFSTLTVSNMSPEDSSIYLCSVTGVGSAEAFFGQGTRLTVV.

CDR3 in DNA: TGTGCCAGCAGCTTAGTCGGAAGACAAACGGGAGAGACCCAGTACTTC. Protein product: CASSLVGRQTGETQYF. This sequence joins TRBV7-2 and TRBJ2-5; no firm D call. This CDR3 spans 16 amino acids. Trimming cost V 1 base and J 4 bases, with 16 bases left between them. Germline-derived CDR1 and CDR2 are SGHTA and FQGNSA.

This clonotype has more than one count but fewer than ten. V and J are TRBV12-3 or TRBV12-4 and TRBJ2-1; 12 bases agree with TRBD2. Trimming took 6 bases from V and 6 from J; bases not matched to a gene: 3. CDR3 length equals 14 residues. The DNA of the CDR3 is TGTGCCAGCAGAACTAGCGGGAGGACCAATGAGCAGTTCTTC. This translates into CASRTSGRTNEQFF.

This sequence joins TRBV20-1 and TRBJ2-1; D tentatively reads TRBD1 or TRBD2 (6 bases each). V lost 6 bases to trimming and J lost 7 bases, with 19 bases between them. This CDR3 spans 14 amino acids. Germline V gene data show CDR1 as DFQATT and CDR2 as SNEGSKA (reference sequence). Written as DNA, the CDR3 is TGCAGTGCCAAGGGGACTCAAACAGGGAATGAGCAGTTCTTC. Protein sequence: CSAKGTQTGNEQFF.

V gene TRBV19 combines with J gene TRBJ1-1; tentatively, D is TRBD1 (5 bases). Germline assignment: CDR1 LNHDA and CDR2 SQIVND (reference sequence). V gave up 7 bases and J gave up 3 bases, with 18 bases separating them. The CDR3 extends over 15 amino acids. CDR3 in DNA: TGTGCCAGTACCCAGGGTCGGCGTTGGGACACTGAAGCTTTCTTT. It translates to CASTQGRRWDTEAFF.